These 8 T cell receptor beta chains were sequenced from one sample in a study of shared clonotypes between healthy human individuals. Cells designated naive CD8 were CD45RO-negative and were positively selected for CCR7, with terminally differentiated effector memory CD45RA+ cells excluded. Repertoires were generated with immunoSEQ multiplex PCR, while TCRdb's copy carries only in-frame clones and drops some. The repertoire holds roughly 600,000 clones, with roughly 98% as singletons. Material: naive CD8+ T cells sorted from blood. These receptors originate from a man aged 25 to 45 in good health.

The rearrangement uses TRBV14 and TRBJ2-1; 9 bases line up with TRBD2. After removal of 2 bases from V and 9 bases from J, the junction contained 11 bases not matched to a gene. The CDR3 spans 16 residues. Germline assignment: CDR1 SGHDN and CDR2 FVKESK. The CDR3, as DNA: TGTGCCAGCAGCCAACTGGGGGCGGGAGGGCATGTTGAGCAGTTCTTC. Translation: CASSQLGAGGHVEQFF.

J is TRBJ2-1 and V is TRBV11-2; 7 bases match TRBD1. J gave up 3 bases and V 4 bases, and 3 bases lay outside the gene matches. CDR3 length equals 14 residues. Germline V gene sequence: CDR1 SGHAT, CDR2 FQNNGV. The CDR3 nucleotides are TGTGCCAGCAGCTCATGGGACAGCTACAATGAGCAGTTCTTC. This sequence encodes CASSSWDSYNEQFF.

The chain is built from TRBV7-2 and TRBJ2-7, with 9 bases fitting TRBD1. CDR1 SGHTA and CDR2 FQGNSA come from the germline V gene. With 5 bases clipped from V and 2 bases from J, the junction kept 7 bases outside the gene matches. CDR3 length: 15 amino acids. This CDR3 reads CASSSPGQGAYEQYF. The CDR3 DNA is TGTGCCAGCAGCAGCCCGGGACAGGGTGCCTACGAGCAGTACTTC.

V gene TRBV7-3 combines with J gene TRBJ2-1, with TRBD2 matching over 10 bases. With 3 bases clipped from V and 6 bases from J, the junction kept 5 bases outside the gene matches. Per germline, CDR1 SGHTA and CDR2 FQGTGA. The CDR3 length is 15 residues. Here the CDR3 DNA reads TGTGCCAGCAGCTTCCTAGCGGGAGAGGGCAATGAGCAGTTCTTC. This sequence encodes CASSFLAGEGNEQFF.

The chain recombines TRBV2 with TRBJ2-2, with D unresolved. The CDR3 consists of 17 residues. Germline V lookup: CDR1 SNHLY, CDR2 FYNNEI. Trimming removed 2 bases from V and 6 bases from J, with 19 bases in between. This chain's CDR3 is CASSEWGLAPGPGELFF. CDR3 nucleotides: TGTGCCAGCAGTGAATGGGGTCTGGCCCCGGGTCCCGGGGAGCTGTTTTTT.

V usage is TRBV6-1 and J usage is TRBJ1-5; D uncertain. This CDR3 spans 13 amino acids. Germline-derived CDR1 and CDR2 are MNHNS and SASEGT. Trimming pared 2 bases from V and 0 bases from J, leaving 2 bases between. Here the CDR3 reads CASSEYSNQPQHF. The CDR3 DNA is TGTGCCAGCAGTGAATATAGCAATCAGCCCCAGCATTTT.

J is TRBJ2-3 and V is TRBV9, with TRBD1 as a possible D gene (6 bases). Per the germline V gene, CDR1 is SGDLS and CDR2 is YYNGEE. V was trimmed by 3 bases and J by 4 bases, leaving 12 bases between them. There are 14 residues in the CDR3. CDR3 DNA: TGTGCCAGCAGCGAGGTTGGGGGCGCAGATACGCAGTATTTT. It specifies CASSEVGGADTQYF. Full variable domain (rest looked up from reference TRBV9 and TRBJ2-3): DSGVTQTPKHLITATGQRVTLRCSPRSGDLSVYWYQQSLDQGLQFLIQYYNGEERAKGNILERFSAQQFPDLHSELNLSSLELGDSALYFCASSEVGGADTQYFGPGTRLTVL.

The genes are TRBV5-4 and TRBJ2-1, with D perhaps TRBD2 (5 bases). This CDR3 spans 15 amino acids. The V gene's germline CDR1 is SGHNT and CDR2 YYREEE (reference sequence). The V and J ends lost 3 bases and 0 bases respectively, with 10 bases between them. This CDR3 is CASSSGGSSYNEQFF. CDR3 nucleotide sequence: TGTGCCAGCAGCTCCGGTGGGAGCTCCTACAATGAGCAGTTCTTC.